Given below is one T cell receptor beta chain in context. Time point noted: newly diagnosed GD, antithyroid drugs for less than 3 months. The TCR library was prepared using RNA isolated from PBMCs. Diagnosing Graves' disease relied on the American Thyroid Association guidelines. The record originates from a study of regulatory T cells in long-lasting Graves disease. Germline CDR1 and CDR2: MNHNS and SASEGT. This CDR3 region has 15 residues. Deletions cut 5 bases from V and 0 bases from J, with 10 bases between. To make TCR beta libraries, researchers used iRepertoire HTBI primers and Arm-PCR of CDR3 regions. TCRdb reanalysed the multiplex PCR reads using MiXCR and keeps one entry per CDR3 protein. The sample lists approximately 540,000 distinct CDR3 sequences, 12% occurring once. This sample also appeared in a second study, on T cells in Graves' hyperthyroidism and ophthalmopathy. Per that paper: Blood held most thyroid clonotypes expanded above 0.001 frequency.

Sequencing used peripheral blood mononuclear cells (PBMCs), obtained at new diagnosis, from a patient treated with antithyroid drugs. This TCR was recovered from a woman in her twenties or thirties with Graves disease. The chain combines TRBV6-1 with TRBJ2-2; D is unresolved. CDR3 amino acids: CASSIVGSNTGELFF. The CDR3 DNA reads TGTGCCAGCAGTATCGTGGGTTCGAACACCGGGGAGCTGTTTTTT.